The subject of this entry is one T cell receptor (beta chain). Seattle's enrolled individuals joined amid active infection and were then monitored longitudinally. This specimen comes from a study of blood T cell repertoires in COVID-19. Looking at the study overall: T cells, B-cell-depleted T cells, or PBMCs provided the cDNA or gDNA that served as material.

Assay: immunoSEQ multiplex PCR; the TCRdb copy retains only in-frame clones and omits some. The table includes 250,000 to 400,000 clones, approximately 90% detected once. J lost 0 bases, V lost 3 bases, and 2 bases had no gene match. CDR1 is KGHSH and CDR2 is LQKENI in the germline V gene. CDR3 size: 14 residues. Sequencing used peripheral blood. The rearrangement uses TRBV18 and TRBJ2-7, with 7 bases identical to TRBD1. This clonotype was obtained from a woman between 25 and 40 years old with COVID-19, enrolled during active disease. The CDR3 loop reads CASSPGDSSYEQYF. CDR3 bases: TGTGCCAGCTCACCCGGGGACAGCTCCTACGAGCAGTACTTC.